The 10 T cell receptor beta chains below come from one sample, sequenced in a study of identical twins. TCRdb processed the 5' RACE reads anew with MiXCR; each CDR3 protein has one entry. The data show roughly 250,000 distinct CDR3 sequences, over 11% seen once. Sequencing used memory (CD45RO+) T cells sorted from blood. All receptors come from a woman aged 18-29 years in good health.

This chain links TRBV7-9 with TRBJ1-6; TRBD1 might be the D (6 bases). Per the germline V gene, CDR1 is SEHNR and CDR2 is FQNEAQ (reference sequence). The germline V and J ends were trimmed by 0 bases and 6 bases, with 9 bases remaining between them. CDR3 size: 15 residues. The CDR3 reads CASSLATGANSPLHF. CDR3 sequence (DNA): TGTGCCAGCAGCTTAGCGACAGGAGCTAATTCACCCCTCCACTTT.

V gene TRBV25-1 combines with J gene TRBJ2-2; D call uncertain. The CDR3 extends over 13 amino acids. Trimming shortened V by 2 bases and J by 5 bases, and 6 bases separated the two germline ends. In germline, CDR1 is MGHDK, CDR2 SYGVNS. The CDR3 loop is CASSEEATGELFF. The CDR3 DNA reads as TGTGCCAGCAGTGAAGAGGCTACCGGGGAGCTGTTTTTT.

V usage is TRBV29-1 and J usage is TRBJ2-1; no clear D gene. Germline V gene data show CDR1 as SQVTM and CDR2 as ANQGSEA. This CDR3 has 12 residues. With 1 base removed from V and 9 bases from J, the gap between germline ends came to 10 bases. DNA for the CDR3: TGCAGCGTTGAAGTCAGAGTTAGTGAGCAGTTCTTC. Its translation is CSVEVRVSEQFF.

This clonotype was detected a few times. The chain is built from TRBV10-3 and TRBJ2-3, with unresolved D. Looked up from germline, CDR1 is ENHRY and CDR2 is SYGVKD. The CDR3 consists of 15 residues. The V end lost 0 bases, the J end lost 2 bases, and 9 bases lay between the germline ends. This CDR3 reads CAISESGLPTDTQYF. For the CDR3, the DNA is TGTGCCATCAGTGAGTCGGGTCTACCCACAGATACGCAGTATTTT.

This clonotype came up a few times. The rearrangement links TRBV9 to TRBJ2-7, with D tentatively TRBD2 (7 bases). Trimming shortened V by 0 bases and J by 5 bases, and 18 bases separated the two germline ends. Germline values: CDR1 SGDLS, CDR2 YYNGEE. The length of the CDR3 is 16 residues. CDR3 loop: CASSVGPGGPEDEQYF. As DNA, the CDR3 is TGTGCCAGCAGCGTAGGACCCGGGGGGCCGGAGGACGAGCAGTACTTC.

The table lists this clonotype with a few counts. This CDR3 reads CASSPGLAHYNEQFF. CDR3 coding DNA: TGTGCCAGCAGCCCCGGACTAGCGCACTACAATGAGCAGTTCTTC. The gene calls are TRBV7-9 and TRBJ2-1, with 9 bases fitting TRBD2. The trim removed 5 bases at V and 3 bases at J, leaving 5 bases unmatched. Germline assignment: CDR1 SEHNR and CDR2 FQNEAQ (reference sequence). This CDR3 contains 15 residues.

This clonotype occurred many times. V usage is TRBV29-1 and J usage is TRBJ2-3; D possibly corresponds to TRBD2 (6 bases). CDR1 and CDR2 from the germline V gene are SQVTM and ANQGSEA. V lost 4 bases, J lost 6 bases, and 8 bases lay in between. The CDR3 covers 11 residues. Written as DNA, the CDR3 is TGCAGCGTTGTCCTAGCGGATACGCAGTATTTT. Its translation is CSVVLADTQYF.

V usage is TRBV19 and J usage is TRBJ2-7; TRBD2 matches 13 bases. Per germline, CDR1 LNHDA and CDR2 SQIVND (reference sequence). With V trimmed by 6 bases and J by 5 bases, 10 bases remained unmatched. The CDR3 extends over 16 amino acids. CDR3 residues: CASSSTGLAGYHEQYF. The CDR3 nucleotides read TGTGCCAGTAGCTCTACGGGACTAGCGGGATACCACGAGCAGTACTTC.

This clonotype was detected ten times or more. This sequence joins TRBV6-5 and TRBJ2-7; 9 bases fit TRBD1. Per germline, CDR1 MNHEY and CDR2 SVGAGI. The CDR3 contains 14 residues. The junction had 5 bases not matched to a gene; V was cut back by 2 bases and J by 6 bases. The CDR3 DNA is TGTGCCAGCAGTTACGCGACAGGGGGTGGCGAGCAGTACTTC. It is translated as CASSYATGGGEQYF.

In this sample, this clonotype turned up a few times. This chain links TRBV4-1 with TRBJ2-7; 7 bases map to TRBD1. Germline lookup yields CDR1 MGHRA and CDR2 YSYEKL. The CDR3 is 15 amino acids. V lost 3 bases and J lost 4; bases outside the gene matches: 9. The CDR3 DNA is TGCGCCAGCAGCCACCATACAGGGGTGGGGTACGAGCAGTACTTC. It yields the protein CASSHHTGVGYEQYF.